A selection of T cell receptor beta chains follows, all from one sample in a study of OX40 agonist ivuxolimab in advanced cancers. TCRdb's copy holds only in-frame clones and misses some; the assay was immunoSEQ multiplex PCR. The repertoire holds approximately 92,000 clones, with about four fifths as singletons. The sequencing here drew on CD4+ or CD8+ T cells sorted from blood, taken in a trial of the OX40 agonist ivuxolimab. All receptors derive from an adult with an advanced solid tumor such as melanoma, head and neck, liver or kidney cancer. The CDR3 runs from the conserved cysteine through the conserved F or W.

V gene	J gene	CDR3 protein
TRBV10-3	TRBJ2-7	CAISGSEVGEQYF
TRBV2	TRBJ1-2	CASSGQGFYGYTF
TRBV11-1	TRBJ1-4	CASTPYSGYEKLFF
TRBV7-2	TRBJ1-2	CASSPDRGRRGYTF
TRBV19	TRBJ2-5	CASSQLAHQETQYF
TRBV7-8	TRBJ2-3	CASSFFSSGGTDTQYF
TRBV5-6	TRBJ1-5	CASSRRDRGSNQPQHF
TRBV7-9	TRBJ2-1	CASSLGASGGRYNEQFF
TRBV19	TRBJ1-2	CASSIAGTGILYGYTF
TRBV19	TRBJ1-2	CASSILRSPTGYTF
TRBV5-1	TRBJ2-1	CASSPPSEYNEQFF
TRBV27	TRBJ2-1	CASTLTGTNEQFF
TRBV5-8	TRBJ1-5	CASSSGGWGFNQPQHF
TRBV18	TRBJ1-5	CASSQDRGYQPQHF
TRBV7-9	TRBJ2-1	CASSSRFRSGPDSYNEQFF
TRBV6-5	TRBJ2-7	CASSYWGEQYF
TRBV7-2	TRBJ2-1	CASSLRAQRGGLTYNEQFF
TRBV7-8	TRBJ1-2	CASSLAPGRGDYGYTF
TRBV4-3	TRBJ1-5	CASSQRQGGDQPQHF
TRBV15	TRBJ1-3	CATSRIYQGYTIYF
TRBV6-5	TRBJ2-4	CASSYSGLNIQYF
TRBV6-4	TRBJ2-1	CASSGPSNEQFF
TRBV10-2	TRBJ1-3	CASSDPQGSGNTIYF
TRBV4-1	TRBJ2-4	CASSQDRASLGKNIQYF
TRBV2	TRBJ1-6	CASKGQGNSPLHF
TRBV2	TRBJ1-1	CASRNRRGVNTEAFF
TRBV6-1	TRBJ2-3	CASSASKPDTQYF
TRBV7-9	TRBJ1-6	CASSVRGDNSPLHF
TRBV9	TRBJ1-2	CASSQGRGVWYGYTF